Below, 5 T cell receptor beta chains from the same sample are listed, as sequenced in a study of response to subunit inactivated influenza vaccine. TCRdb itself ran the RT-PCR reads through MiXCR, one entry per CDR3 protein. The top ten hold 10% to 15% of the sample, which has 500,000 to 600,000 distinct CDR3 sequences, about 7.6% seen once. This specimen was PBMCs from blood, taken around 2 years after vaccination. The origin of the receptors is a man between 50 and 70 years old who received an inactivated influenza vaccine.

There are many counts of this clonotype. This chain joins TRBV2 and TRBJ1-1; possibly TRBD1 for D (6 bases). CDR1 SNHLY and CDR2 FYNNEI come from the germline V gene. The CDR3 is made up of 14 amino acids. V lost 4 bases and J 4 bases, leaving 13 bases between the germline ends. CDR3 loop: CASSGGGRITEAFF. CDR3 DNA: TGTGCCAGCAGTGGTGGGGGGCGCATCACTGAAGCTTTCTTT. The full variable domain, in which reference TRBV2 and TRBJ1-1 provide the parts outside the CDR3, is EPEVTQTPSHQVTQMGQEVILRCVPISNHLYFYWYRQILGQKVEFLVSFYNNEISEKSEIFDDQFSVERPDGSNFTLKIRSTKLEDSAMYFCASSGGGRITEAFFGQGTRLTVV.

In its sample, this clonotype was seen a few times. V is TRBV10-3 and J is TRBJ2-7; a weak D match, TRBD1 (5 bases). The V end was cut by 8 bases, the J end by 5 bases, with 10 bases between. The CDR3 has 11 residues. CDR1 is ENHRY and CDR2 is SYGVKD in the germline V gene. The CDR3 DNA reads as TGTGCCATCGGGGCTAGTAACGAGCAGTACTTC. It yields the protein CAIGASNEQYF.

This clonotype was counted many times. The V call is TRBV6-4, the J call TRBJ2-1, with D maybe TRBD1 (5 bases). V was pared by 2 bases and J by 9 bases, with 11 bases between. Germline V gene sequence: CDR1 MRHNA, CDR2 SNTAGT. This CDR3 comprises 13 residues. The CDR3 sequence is CASSDQGGGEQFF. DNA of the CDR3: TGTGCCAGCAGTGACCAGGGTGGCGGTGAGCAGTTCTTC.

The genes are TRBV4-1 and TRBJ2-7; tentatively, D is TRBD2 (6 bases). Germline loops: CDR1 MGHRA, CDR2 YSYEKL. This CDR3 region has 15 residues. V lost 2 bases, J lost 2 bases, and 13 bases lay in between. DNA for the CDR3: TGCGCCAGCAGCCAAATTGCTAGCGAGGCCTACGAGCAGTACTTC. Translation: CASSQIASEAYEQYF.

This clonotype was picked up a small number of times. The CDR3 sequence is CASSPTMAVPSAFF. DNA of the CDR3: TGTGCCAGCAGCCCGACCATGGCAGTACCCTCGGCTTTCTTT. This rearrangement joins TRBV5-6 to TRBJ1-1; no clear D gene. Germline assignment: CDR1 SGHDT and CDR2 YYEEEE. Trimming cost V 4 bases and J 11 bases, with 21 bases left between them. CDR3 size: 14 residues.